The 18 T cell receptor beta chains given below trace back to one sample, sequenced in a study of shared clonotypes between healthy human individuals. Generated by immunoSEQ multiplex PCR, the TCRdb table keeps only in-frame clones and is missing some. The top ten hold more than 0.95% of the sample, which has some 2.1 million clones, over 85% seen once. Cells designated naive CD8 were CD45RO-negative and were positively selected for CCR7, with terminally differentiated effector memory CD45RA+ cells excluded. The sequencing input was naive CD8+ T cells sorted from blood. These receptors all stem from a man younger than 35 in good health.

CDR3 region: CASSPTGYRNTEAFF. CDR3 coding DNA: TGTGCCAGCAGTCCCACAGGGTATCGGAACACTGAAGCTTTCTTT. The chain has TRBV27 and TRBJ1-1, with a possible D match to TRBD1 (6 bases). The CDR3 has 15 residues. Germline-derived CDR1 and CDR2 are MNHEY and SMNVEV (reference sequence). Trimming stripped 5 bases from V and 1 base from J, with 14 bases between.

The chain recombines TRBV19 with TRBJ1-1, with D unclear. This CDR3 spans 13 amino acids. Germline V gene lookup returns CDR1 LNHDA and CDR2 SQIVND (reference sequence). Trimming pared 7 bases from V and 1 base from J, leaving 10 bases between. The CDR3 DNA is TGTGCCAGTACAATGAGAGGGAACACTGAAGCTTTCTTT. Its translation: CASTMRGNTEAFF.

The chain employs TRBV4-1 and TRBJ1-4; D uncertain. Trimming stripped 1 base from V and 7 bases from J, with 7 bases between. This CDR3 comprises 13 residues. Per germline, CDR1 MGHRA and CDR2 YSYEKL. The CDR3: CASSQVSGEKLFF. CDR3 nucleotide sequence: TGCGCCAGCAGCCAAGTTAGTGGTGAAAAACTGTTTTTT.

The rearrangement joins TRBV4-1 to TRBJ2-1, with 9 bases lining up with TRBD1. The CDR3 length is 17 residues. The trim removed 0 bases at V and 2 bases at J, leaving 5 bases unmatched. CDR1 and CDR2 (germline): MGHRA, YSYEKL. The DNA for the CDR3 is TGCGCCAGCAGCCAAGATGTCGGGACAGGGACCTACAATGAGCAGTTCTTC. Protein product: CASSQDVGTGTYNEQFF.

CDR3 sequence (DNA): TGTGCCAGCAGCTTTTCCAACACTGAAGCTTTCTTT. Amino acids: CASSFSNTEAFF. V is TRBV11-1 and J is TRBJ1-1; D is unresolved. Between the trimmed V and J ends, which lost 3 bases and 2 bases, there was a span of 4 bases. CDR1 is SGHAT, CDR2 FQDESV, per germline (reference sequence). The CDR3 covers 12 residues.

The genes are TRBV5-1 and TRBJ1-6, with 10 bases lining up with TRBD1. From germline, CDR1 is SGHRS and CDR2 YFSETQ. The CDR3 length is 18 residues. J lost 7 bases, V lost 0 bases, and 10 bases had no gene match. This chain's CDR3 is CASSLEPRDRGPNSPLHF. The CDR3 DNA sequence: TGCGCCAGCAGCTTGGAGCCTCGGGACAGGGGACCGAATTCACCCCTCCACTTT.

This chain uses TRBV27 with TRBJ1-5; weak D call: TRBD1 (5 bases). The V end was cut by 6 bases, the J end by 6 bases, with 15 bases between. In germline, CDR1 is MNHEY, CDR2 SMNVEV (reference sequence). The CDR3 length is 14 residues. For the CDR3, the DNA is TGTGCCAGCAGGTACACAGGTACGGGTCAGCCCCAGCATTTT. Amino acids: CASRYTGTGQPQHF.

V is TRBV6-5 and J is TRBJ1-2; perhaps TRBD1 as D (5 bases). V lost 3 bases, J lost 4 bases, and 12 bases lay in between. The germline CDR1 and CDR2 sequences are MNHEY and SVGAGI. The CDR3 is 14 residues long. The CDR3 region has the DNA TGTGCCAGCAGTTATTCAGGGTGGGGCTATGGCTACACCTTC. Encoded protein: CASSYSGWGYGYTF.

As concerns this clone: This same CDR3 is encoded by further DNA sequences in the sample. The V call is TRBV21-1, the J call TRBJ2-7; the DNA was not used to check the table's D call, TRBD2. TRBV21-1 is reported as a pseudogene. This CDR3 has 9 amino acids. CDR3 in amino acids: CATSYEQYF. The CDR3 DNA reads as TGTGCCACTTCCTACGAGCAGTACTTC.

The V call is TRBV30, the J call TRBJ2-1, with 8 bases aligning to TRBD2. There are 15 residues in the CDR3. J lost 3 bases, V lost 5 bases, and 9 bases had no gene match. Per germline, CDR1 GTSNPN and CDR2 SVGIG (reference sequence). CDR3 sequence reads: CAWAGRSGSYNEQFF. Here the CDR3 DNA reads TGTGCCTGGGCAGGGAGGAGCGGGAGCTACAATGAGCAGTTCTTC.

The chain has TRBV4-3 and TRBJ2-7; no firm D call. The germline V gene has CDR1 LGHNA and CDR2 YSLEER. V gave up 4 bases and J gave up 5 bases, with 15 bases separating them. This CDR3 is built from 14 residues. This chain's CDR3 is CASSPFAGWNEQYF. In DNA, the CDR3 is TGCGCCAGCAGCCCCTTCGCAGGTTGGAACGAGCAGTACTTC.

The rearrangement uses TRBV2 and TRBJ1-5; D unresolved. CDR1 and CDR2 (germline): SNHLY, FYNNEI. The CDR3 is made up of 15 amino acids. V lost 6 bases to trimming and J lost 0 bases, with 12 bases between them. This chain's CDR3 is CASSPSSYSNQPQHF. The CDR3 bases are TGTGCCAGCAGCCCCTCGAGCTATAGCAATCAGCCCCAGCATTTT.

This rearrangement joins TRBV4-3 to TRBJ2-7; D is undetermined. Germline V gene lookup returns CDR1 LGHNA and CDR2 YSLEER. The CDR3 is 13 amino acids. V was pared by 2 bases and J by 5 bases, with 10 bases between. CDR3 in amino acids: CASSQTTHNEQYF. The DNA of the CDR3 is TGCGCCAGCAGCCAAACCACCCACAACGAGCAGTACTTC.

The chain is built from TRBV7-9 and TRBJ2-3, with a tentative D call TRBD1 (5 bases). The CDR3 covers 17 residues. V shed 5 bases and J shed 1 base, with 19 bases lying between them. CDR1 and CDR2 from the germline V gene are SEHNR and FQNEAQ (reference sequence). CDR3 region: CASSLTFAQGGTDTQYF. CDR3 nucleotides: TGTGCCAGCAGCCTGACTTTCGCTCAGGGCGGCACAGATACGCAGTATTTT.

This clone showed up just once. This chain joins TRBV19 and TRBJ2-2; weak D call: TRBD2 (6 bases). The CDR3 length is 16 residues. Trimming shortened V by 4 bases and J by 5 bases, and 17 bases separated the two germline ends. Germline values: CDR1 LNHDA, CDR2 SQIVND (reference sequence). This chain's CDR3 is CASSSRDFFLTGELFF. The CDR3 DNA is TGTGCCAGTAGTAGCCGGGACTTCTTTTTGACCGGGGAGCTGTTTTTT.

The CDR3 nucleotides read TGTGCCAGCAGTTACCTTACGGACTTTGATTCACCCCTCCACTTT. This translates into CASSYLTDFDSPLHF. V and J are TRBV6-5 and TRBJ1-6; no firm D call. CDR3 length equals 15 residues. Germline loops: CDR1 MNHEY, CDR2 SVGAGI. V shed 2 bases and J shed 8 bases, with 13 bases lying between them.

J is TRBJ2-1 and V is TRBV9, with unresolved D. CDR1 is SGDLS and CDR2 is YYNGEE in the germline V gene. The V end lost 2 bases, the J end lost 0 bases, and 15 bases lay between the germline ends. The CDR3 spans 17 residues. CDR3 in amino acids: CASSVSVPRNSYNEQFF. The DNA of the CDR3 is TGTGCCAGCAGCGTCTCGGTCCCCAGGAACTCCTACAATGAGCAGTTCTTC.

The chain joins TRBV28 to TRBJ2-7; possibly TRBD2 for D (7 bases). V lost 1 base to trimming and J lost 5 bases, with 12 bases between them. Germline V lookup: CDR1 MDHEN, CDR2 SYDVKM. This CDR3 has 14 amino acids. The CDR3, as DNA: TGTGCCAGCAGTTTATACAGGGAGGGAGACGAGCAGTACTTC. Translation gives CASSLYREGDEQYF.